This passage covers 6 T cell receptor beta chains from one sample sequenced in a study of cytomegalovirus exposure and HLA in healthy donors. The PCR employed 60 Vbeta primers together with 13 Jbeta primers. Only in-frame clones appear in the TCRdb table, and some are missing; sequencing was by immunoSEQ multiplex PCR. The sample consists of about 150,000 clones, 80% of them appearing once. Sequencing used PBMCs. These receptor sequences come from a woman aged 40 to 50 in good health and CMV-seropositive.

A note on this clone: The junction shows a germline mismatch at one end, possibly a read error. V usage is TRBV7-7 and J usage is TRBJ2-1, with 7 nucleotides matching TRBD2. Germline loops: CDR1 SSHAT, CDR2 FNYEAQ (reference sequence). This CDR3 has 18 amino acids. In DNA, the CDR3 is TGTGCTAGCAGCTCCACTCCCCCCGGGTTCGCGGGAGACAATGAGCAGTTCTTC. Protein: CASSSTPPGFAGDNEQFF.

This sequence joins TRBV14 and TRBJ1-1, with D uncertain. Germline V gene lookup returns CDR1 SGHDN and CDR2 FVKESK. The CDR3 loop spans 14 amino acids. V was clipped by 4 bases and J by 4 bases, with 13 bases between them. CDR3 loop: CASSPLSGVTEAFF. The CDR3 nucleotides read TGTGCCAGCAGCCCCCTATCCGGGGTCACTGAAGCTTTCTTT.

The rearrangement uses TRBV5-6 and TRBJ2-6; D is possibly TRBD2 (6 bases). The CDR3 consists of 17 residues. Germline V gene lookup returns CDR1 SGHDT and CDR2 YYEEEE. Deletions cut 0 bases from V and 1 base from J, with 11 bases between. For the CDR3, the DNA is TGTGCCAGCAGCTTGGGCGGGACGCGATCTGGGGCCAACGTCCTGACTTTC. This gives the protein CASSLGGTRSGANVLTF.

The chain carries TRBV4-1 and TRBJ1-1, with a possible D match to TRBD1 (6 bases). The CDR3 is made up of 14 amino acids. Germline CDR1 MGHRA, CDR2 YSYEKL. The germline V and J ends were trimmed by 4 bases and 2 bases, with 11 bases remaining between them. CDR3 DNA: TGCGCCAGCAGCCCCGCAGGGGTAAACACTGAAGCTTTCTTT. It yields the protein CASSPAGVNTEAFF.

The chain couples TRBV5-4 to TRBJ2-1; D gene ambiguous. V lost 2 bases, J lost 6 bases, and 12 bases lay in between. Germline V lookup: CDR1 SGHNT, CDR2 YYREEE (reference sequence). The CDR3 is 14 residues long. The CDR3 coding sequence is TGTGCCAGCAGCTTCCCGGGTCTAGGCAATGAGCAGTTCTTC. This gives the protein CASSFPGLGNEQFF.

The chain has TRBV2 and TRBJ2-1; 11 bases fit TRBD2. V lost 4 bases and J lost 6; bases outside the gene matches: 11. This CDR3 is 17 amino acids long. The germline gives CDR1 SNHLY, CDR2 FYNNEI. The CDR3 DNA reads TGTGCCAGCAGTGGGGTTAGCGGGAGGGCGTTGATCAATGAGCAGTTCTTC. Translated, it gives CASSGVSGRALINEQFF.